This paragraph covers one T cell receptor beta chain sequence. Its antigen is as yet unknown. This sample was included in a study of T cell repertoires in cytomegalovirus infection. Broader study findings: The study found HLA-C-restricted CMV-specific TCR beta clonotypes dominating the ex vivo response.

In TCRdb, the reads were re-called with MiXCR into one record per CDR3 protein. The table includes a few hundred thousand distinct CDR3 sequences, 30% to 40% detected once. The trim removed 3 bases at V and 6 bases at J, leaving 4 bases unmatched. Germline CDR1 and CDR2: MNHNS and SASEGT. CDR3 length: 14 residues. The sequence was obtained from a human donor in good health (CMV status not recorded). Some clones in this sample may be carry-over from other donors' samples. The rearrangement uses TRBV6-1 and TRBJ2-1, with 8 bases lining up with TRBD1. This material consisted of cultured PBMCs, taken from culture after CMV antigen stimulation. CDR3 amino acids: CASSEGGQANEQFF. The CDR3 coding sequence is TGTGCCAGCAGTGAGGGGGGACAGGCCAATGAGCAGTTCTTC.